This is a list of T cell receptor beta chains from one sample in a study of OX40 agonist ivuxolimab in advanced cancers. The repertoire was sequenced with immunoSEQ multiplex PCR; TCRdb's copy has only in-frame clones and lacks some. The sample has tens of thousands of clones, 70% to 90% seen once. Source: CD4+ or CD8+ T cells sorted from blood, taken in a trial of the OX40 agonist ivuxolimab. These receptors all come from an adult with an advanced solid tumor such as melanoma, head and neck, liver or kidney cancer. The CDR3 runs from the conserved cysteine through the conserved F or W. The D gene is left open where the match is weak. Not every row has a clone size; where given, it reads once, few, many or a size class.

d_call,j_call,clone_size,v_call,cdr3_nt,cdr3_aa
TRBD1,TRBJ2-1,-,TRBV28,TGTGCCACTACAAACCGGGACAGGGGAAGGGGTTACAATGAGCAGTTCTTC,CATTNRDRGRGYNEQFF
TRBD1,TRBJ1-1,-,TRBV29-1,TGCAGCGTTGACGGACAGGGGTTGGCCACTGAAGCTTTCTTT,CSVDGQGLATEAFF
TRBD2,TRBJ2-1,-,TRBV7-9,TGTGCCAGCAGCCGATATGGACTAGCGGCCTCCTACAATGAGCAGTTCTTC,CASSRYGLAASYNEQFF
-,TRBJ1-1,once,TRBV4-1,TGCGCCAGCAGCCAAGAGGAGAGCTTGAACACTGAAGCTTTCTTT,CASSQEESLNTEAFF
TRBD2,TRBJ2-1,-,TRBV4-2,TGTGCCAGCAGCCAAGACGCTAGCGGCAATGAGCAGTTCTTC,CASSQDASGNEQFF
TRBD2,TRBJ2-1,once,TRBV27,TGTGCCAGCAGTCCCCGAGCTAGCGGGAGCTACAATGAGCAGTTCTTC,CASSPRASGSYNEQFF
-,TRBJ2-1,-,TRBV7-8,TGTGCCAGCAAGGCGGGCAATGAGCAGTTCTTC,CASKAGNEQFF
-,TRBJ2-5,-,TRBV28,TGTGCCAGCAGTTTCGCACACCTTCAAGAGACCCAGTACTTC,CASSFAHLQETQYF
-,TRBJ2-3,-,TRBV9,TGTGCCAGCAGCGTAGGGTACGCAGATACGCAGTATTTT,CASSVGYADTQYF
-,TRBJ2-5,-,TRBV11-2,TGTGCCAGCAGCTTAGTTCTAGAGGAGACCCAGTACTTC,CASSLVLEETQYF
TRBD1,TRBJ2-5,-,TRBV28,TGTGCCAGCATGGGAGACAGGGAGCAAGAGACCCAGTACTTC,CASMGDREQETQYF
-,TRBJ2-5,-,TRBV28,TGTGCCAGCTCGGGAGTCGTACAGTTGGAGACCCAGTACTTC,CASSGVVQLETQYF
-,TRBJ2-7,-,TRBV6-6,TGTGCCAGCCGAGGCTTGACCTACGAGCAGTACTTC,CASRGLTYEQYF
TRBD2,TRBJ2-7,-,TRBV13,TGTGCCAGCAGCTTAGGCCTGGGACTAGCGCCCTCCTACGAGCAGTACTTC,CASSLGLGLAPSYEQYF
-,TRBJ1-1,once,TRBV25-1,TGTGCCAGCAGTGAATATTTTGGAGGGGCCGCTGAAGCTTTCTTT,CASSEYFGGAAEAFF
-,TRBJ1-2,-,TRBV6-1,TGTGCCAGCAGTGAAGGGGTCGAAACCATTTATTATGGCTACACCTTC,CASSEGVETIYYGYTF
-,TRBJ2-3,-,TRBV28,TGTGCCAGCAGTTTAGGTTTAGCAGATACGCAGTATTTT,CASSLGLADTQYF
-,TRBJ1-1,-,TRBV12-5,TGTGCTAGTGGTTTGCACAGGGAAGTGAACACTGAAGCTTTCTTT,CASGLHREVNTEAFF
-,TRBJ1-2,-,TRBV4-1,TGCGCCAGCAGCCAAGAAGATTCCCGGGAGGATGGCTACACCTTC,CASSQEDSREDGYTF